The clone carrying this TCR beta chain was seen a handful of times. The antigen is unknown. It was with a sample-barcoded 5' primer and a J-beta primer mix that a second PCR of roughly 6 to 12 cycles was run. TCRdb ran MiXCR on the 5' RACE reads and lists one entry per CDR3 protein. The table lists 710,000 or so distinct CDR3 sequences, approximately 30% of them singletons. The data belong to a study of blood T cells in healthy people across ages. Whole-study findings and limits: The recorded TCR beta diversity per million T cells decreased in a roughly linear manner with age.

The CDR3 loop spans 12 amino acids. CDR1 and CDR2 (germline): MDHEN, SYDVKM. The germline V and J ends were trimmed by 5 bases and 5 bases, with 9 bases remaining between them. Sequenced: blood. The TCR sequence derives from a woman of 80 years or more in good health. The chain is built from TRBV28 and TRBJ1-1; unclear D gene. CDR3 coding DNA: TGTGCCAGCAGTCTACTAAAGACTGAAGCTTTCTTT. Translating gives CASSLLKTEAFF.